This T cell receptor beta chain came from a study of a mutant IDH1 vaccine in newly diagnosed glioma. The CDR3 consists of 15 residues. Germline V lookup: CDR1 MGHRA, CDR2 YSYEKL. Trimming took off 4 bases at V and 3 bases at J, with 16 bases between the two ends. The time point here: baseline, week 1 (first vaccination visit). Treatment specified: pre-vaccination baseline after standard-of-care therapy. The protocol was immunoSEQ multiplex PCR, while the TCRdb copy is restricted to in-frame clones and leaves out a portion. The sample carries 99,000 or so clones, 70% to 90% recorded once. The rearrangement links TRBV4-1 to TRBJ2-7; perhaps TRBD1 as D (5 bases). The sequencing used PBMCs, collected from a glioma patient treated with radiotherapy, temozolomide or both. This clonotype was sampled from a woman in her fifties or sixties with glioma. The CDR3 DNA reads TGCGCCAGCAGCCCTCATCCCGGCAGGGACTACGAGCAGTACTTC. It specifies CASSPHPGRDYEQYF.